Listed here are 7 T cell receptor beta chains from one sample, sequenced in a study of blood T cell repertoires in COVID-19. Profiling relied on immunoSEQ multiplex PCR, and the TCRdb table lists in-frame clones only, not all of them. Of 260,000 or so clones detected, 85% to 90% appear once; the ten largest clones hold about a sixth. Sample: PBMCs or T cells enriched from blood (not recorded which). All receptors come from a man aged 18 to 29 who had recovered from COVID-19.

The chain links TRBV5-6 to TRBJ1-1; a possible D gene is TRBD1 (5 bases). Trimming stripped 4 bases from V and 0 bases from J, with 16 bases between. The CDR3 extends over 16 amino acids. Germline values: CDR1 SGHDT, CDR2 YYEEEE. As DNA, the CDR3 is TGTGCCAGCAGCGCCCCGGGGGAGGGCATGAACACTGAAGCTTTCTTT. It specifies CASSAPGEGMNTEAFF.

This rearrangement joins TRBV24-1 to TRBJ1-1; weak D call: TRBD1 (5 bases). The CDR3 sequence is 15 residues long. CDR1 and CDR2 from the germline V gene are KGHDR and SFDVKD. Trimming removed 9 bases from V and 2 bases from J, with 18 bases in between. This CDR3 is CATPPGRMSNTEAFF. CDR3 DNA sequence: TGTGCCACCCCTCCAGGGAGGATGAGTAACACTGAAGCTTTCTTT.

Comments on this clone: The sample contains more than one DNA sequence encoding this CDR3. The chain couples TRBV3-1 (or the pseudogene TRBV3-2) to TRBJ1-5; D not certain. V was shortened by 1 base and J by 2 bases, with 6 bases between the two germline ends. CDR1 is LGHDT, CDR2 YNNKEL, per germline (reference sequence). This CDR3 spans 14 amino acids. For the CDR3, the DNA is TGTGCCAGCAGCCAAGCCGGGGGCAATCAGCCCCAGCATTTT. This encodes CASSQAGGNQPQHF.

The CDR3 nucleotides read TGTGCCAGCAGCTTTCAGTACGAGCAGTACTTC. It encodes CASSFQYEQYF. This sequence joins TRBV7-9 and TRBJ2-7; D remains ambiguous. CDR3 size: 11 residues. Germline CDR1 reads SEHNR; CDR2 reads FQNEAQ (reference sequence). Deletions cut 3 bases from V and 4 bases from J, with 4 bases between.

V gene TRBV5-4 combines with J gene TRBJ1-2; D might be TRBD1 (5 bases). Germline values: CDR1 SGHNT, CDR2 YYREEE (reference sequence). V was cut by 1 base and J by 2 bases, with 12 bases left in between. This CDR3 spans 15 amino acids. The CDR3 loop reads CASSLLSPGNYGYTF. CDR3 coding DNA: TGTGCCAGCAGCTTGCTTTCCCCAGGGAACTATGGCTACACCTTC.

As DNA, the CDR3 is TGTGCCAGCAGTGCGAGACTAGCGGGAGTGGCGAATGAGCAGTTCTTC. It yields the protein CASSARLAGVANEQFF. V and J are TRBV2 and TRBJ2-1; 12 bases line up with TRBD2. V gave up 4 bases and J gave up 7 bases; unmatched junction bases: 8. Germline CDR1 SNHLY, CDR2 FYNNEI. The CDR3 covers 16 residues.

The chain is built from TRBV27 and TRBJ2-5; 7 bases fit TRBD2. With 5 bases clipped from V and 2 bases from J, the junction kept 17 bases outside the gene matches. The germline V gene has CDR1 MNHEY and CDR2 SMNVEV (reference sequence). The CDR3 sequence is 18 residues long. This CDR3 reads CASSQGRGGLWAQETQYF. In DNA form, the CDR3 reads TGTGCCAGCAGTCAAGGGCGCGGGGGACTCTGGGCTCAAGAGACCCAGTACTTC.